A selection of T cell receptor beta chains follows, all from one sample in a study of type 1 and type 2 diabetes patients. TCRdb ran MiXCR on the multiplex PCR reads and lists one entry per CDR3 protein. The sample includes a few hundred thousand distinct CDR3 sequences, more than 45% seen only once; the top ten take 12% to 15%. The sequencing input was peripheral blood mononuclear cells (PBMCs). The receptor set was obtained from a man between 18 and 29 years old with type 2 diabetes. The CDR3 runs from the conserved cysteine through the conserved F or W. The D gene is left open where the match is weak. Expanded clones get a size class; other rows say once, few or many, or leave the size out.

size	V	D	J	CDR3	DNA
many	TRBV25-1	TRBD2	TRBJ2-1	CASSEPSGGTYEQFF	TGTGCCAGCAGTGAACCTAGCGGGGGGACGTATGAGCAGTTCTTC
once	TRBV29-1	TRBD2	TRBJ2-4	CSVDARGGDIQYF	TGCAGCGTTGACGCGCGGGGGGGAGACATTCAGTACTTC
many	TRBV2	.	TRBJ1-1	CASSEAWGLRTEAFF	TGTGCCAGCAGTGAAGCGTGGGGATTGAGAACTGAAGCTTTCTTT
.	TRBV18	.	TRBJ1-4	CASSFRQNEKLFF	TGTGCCAGCTCATTTCGTCAGAATGAAAAACTGTTTTTT
.	TRBV12-3/TRBV12-4	TRBD1	TRBJ1-5	CASSLDRYHNQPQHF	TGTGCCAGCAGTCTGGACAGGTATCACAATCAGCCCCAGCATTTT
.	TRBV5-1	.	TRBJ2-3	CASSRPSGASTDTQYF	TGCGCCAGCAGCCGTCCCTCGGGGGCTAGCACAGATACGCAGTATTTT
.	TRBV14	TRBD1	TRBJ2-7	CASRYSGTGGHEQYF	TGCGCCAGCAGGTATTCCGGGACAGGGGGGCACGAGCAGTACTTC
many	TRBV10-1	.	TRBJ2-7	CASRYSGVWNEQYF	TGCGCCAGCAGATACTCAGGGGTCTGGAACGAGCAGTACTTC
.	TRBV5-1	.	TRBJ1-1	CASSLELTETEAFF	TGCGCCAGCAGCTTGGAATTGACAGAAACTGAAGCTTTCTTT
few	TRBV7-9	TRBD2	TRBJ2-1	CASSSSPRELNNEQFF	TGTGCCAGCAGCTCCTCCCCGCGGGAGCTTAACAATGAGCAGTTCTTC
.	TRBV7-6	.	TRBJ2-7	CASSLSSEATYEQYF	TGTGCCAGCAGCTTAAGTAGCGAGGCTACCTACGAGCAGTACTTC
.	TRBV7-6	.	TRBJ2-4	CASSRFTRGDLSKNIQYF	TGTGCCAGCAGCCGTTTCACCCGAGGAGACTTAAGTAAAAACATTCAGTACTTC
.	TRBV12-3/TRBV12-4	.	TRBJ1-1	CASSIQTNTEAFF	TGTGCCAGCAGCATACAGACGAACACTGAAGCTTTCTTT
.	TRBV10-2	.	TRBJ1-1	CASSDGQLGTEAFF	TGCGCCAGCAGTGATGGACAGTTAGGGACTGAAGCTTTCTTT
.	TRBV20-1	TRBD2	TRBJ2-7	CSARGGGRFSYEQYF	TGCAGTGCTAGAGGAGGCGGGAGATTCTCCTACGAGCAGTACTTC
.	TRBV11-2	TRBD1	TRBJ2-6	CASSPGTGGANVLTF	TGTGCCAGCAGCCCCGGGACAGGGGGGGCCAACGTCCTGACTTTC
.	TRBV2	.	TRBJ1-1	CASSMFGVGTEAFF	TGTGCCAGTAGTATGTTCGGGGTTGGCACTGAAGCTTTCTTT
.	TRBV20-1	.	TRBJ2-2	CSARRGGVNTGELFF	TGCAGTGCTAGACGCGGCGGGGTGAACACCGGGGAGCTGTTTTTT
.	TRBV5-4	.	TRBJ2-2	CASRPGTVTGELFF	TGTGCCAGCAGGCCCGGGACGGTGACCGGGGAGCTGTTTTTT
.	TRBV7-3	TRBD2	TRBJ2-7	CASSHRDQRERPYEQYF	TGTGCCAGCAGCCACCGGGACCAGCGGGAGCGTCCCTACGAGCAGTACTTC
many	TRBV2	.	TRBJ2-7	CASTTPDSYEQYF	TGTGCCAGCACTACCCCGGACAGTTACGAGCAGTACTTC
few	TRBV20-1	.	TRBJ2-7	CSVLTPATVYEQYF	TGCAGCGTTTTGACTCCTGCCACGGTTTACGAGCAGTACTTC
.	TRBV20-1	TRBD2	TRBJ2-1	CSAWTSGGNEQFF	TGCAGTGCTTGGACTAGCGGGGGGAATGAGCAGTTCTTC
.	TRBV19	.	TRBJ1-3	CASAHTGGAGNTIYF	TGTGCCAGCGCCCATACGGGGGGAGCTGGAAACACCATATATTTT
few	TRBV6-1	TRBD1	TRBJ2-1	CASTPGQNNEQFF	TGCGCCAGCACCCCGGGACAGAACAATGAGCAGTTCTTC
.	TRBV7-6	.	TRBJ1-6	CASSLGWGRRNSPLHF	TGTGCCAGCAGCTTAGGTTGGGGGCGGAGAAATTCACCCCTCCACTTT
.	TRBV28	TRBD1	TRBJ2-7	CASRRTGDPREQYF	TGTGCCAGCAGACGAACAGGGGACCCTCGCGAGCAGTACTTC
.	TRBV20-1	.	TRBJ2-5	CSATGQETQYF	TGCAGTGCTACAGGACAAGAGACCCAGTACTTC
few	TRBV6-6	TRBD1	TRBJ1-2	CASSFGTGYGYTF	TGTGCCAGCAGTTTCGGGACAGGATATGGCTACACCTTC
many	TRBV30	TRBD1	TRBJ2-7	CAWSSGQGGEQYF	TGTGCCTGGAGTAGCGGACAGGGCGGCGAGCAGTACTTC
few	TRBV10-1	TRBD2	TRBJ2-5	CASSEEPGLAGVEETQYF	TGCGCCAGCAGTGAAGAACCGGGACTAGCGGGAGTTGAAGAGACCCAGTACTTC
.	TRBV29-1	TRBD1	TRBJ1-2	CSSGTGGWGYTF	TGCAGCTCCGGGACAGGGGGCTGGGGCTACACCTTC
few	TRBV19	.	TRBJ2-7	CASSSAPPRYEQYF	TGTGCCAGTAGTTCCGCGCCTCCCCGGTACGAGCAGTACTTC
.	TRBV6-4	.	TRBJ1-5	CASSDRAGDNQPQHF	TGTGCCAGCAGTGACAGGGCAGGCGACAATCAGCCCCAGCATTTT
few	TRBV19	.	TRBJ2-6	CASSIRRTTPSSGANVLTF	TGTGCCAGTAGTATCCGTCGGACGACTCCCAGCTCTGGGGCCAACGTCCTGACTTTC
.	TRBV4-3	TRBD2	TRBJ2-7	CASSIGTSGRSGQYF	TGCGCCAGCAGTATTGGGACTAGCGGGAGATCGGGGCAGTACTTC
.	TRBV20-1	TRBD1	TRBJ1-5	CSARDLLAGGHQPQHF	TGCAGTGCTAGAGATCTTTTGGCAGGGGGCCATCAGCCTCAGCATTTT
.	TRBV5-1	.	TRBJ1-2	CASSFRGVGYGYTF	TGCGCCAGCAGCTTCCGGGGCGTAGGGTATGGCTACACCTTC
.	TRBV7-9	TRBD1	TRBJ1-1	CASRQPGGGRNTEAFF	TGTGCCAGCAGACAACCAGGGGGGGGCCGGAACACTGAAGCTTTCTTT
few	TRBV25-1	.	TRBJ2-6	CASSEHRAGANVLTF	TGTGCCAGCAGTGAACACAGGGCTGGGGCCAACGTCCTGACTTTC
few	TRBV2	.	TRBJ2-3	CASITYTTDTQYF	TGTGCCAGCATAACTTATACGACGGATACGCAGTATTTT
few	TRBV20-1	.	TRBJ2-5	CSAPHPGPQETQYF	TGCAGTGCACCTCACCCGGGACCCCAAGAGACCCAGTACTTC
.	TRBV6-6	TRBD1	TRBJ1-5	CASSYYTQPTGGPIYGNQPQHF	TGTGCCAGCAGTTACTACACACAACCGACAGGGGGCCCCATTTATGGCAATCAGCCCCAGCATTTT